These 20 T cell receptor beta chains were sequenced from one sample in a study of blood T cell repertoires in COVID-19. Using immunoSEQ multiplex PCR, the repertoire was profiled, and TCRdb retains in-frame clones only, with some absent. The table records 250,000 to 350,000 clones, 75% to 90% of them present only once. Sequencing was carried out using peripheral blood. These receptor sequences come from a woman aged 60-75 years with acute or convalescent COVID-19.

The V and J genes are TRBV28 and TRBJ1-2, with TRBD1 matching over 7 bases. V dropped 6 bases and J dropped 7; count of bases not matched to a gene: 5. CDR3 size: 12 residues. The V gene's germline CDR1 is MDHEN and CDR2 SYDVKM. CDR3 nucleotide sequence: TGTGCCAGCAGGAATGACAGGGCTGGCTACACCTTC. It codes for CASRNDRAGYTF.

This clone was detected once. This rearrangement joins TRBV24-1 to TRBJ1-5, with TRBD1 matching 9 bases. Germline CDR1 KGHDR, CDR2 SFDVKD. The CDR3 is made up of 17 amino acids. V lost 3 bases, J lost 4 bases, and 9 bases stayed unmatched. CDR3 nucleotides: TGTGCCACCAGTGATACCTCAGGGACAGGGATGAATCAGCCCCAGCATTTT. It specifies CATSDTSGTGMNQPQHF.

The chain is built from TRBV6-2 or TRBV6-3 and TRBJ2-2, with 11 bases identical to TRBD2. The germline V gene has CDR1 MNHEY and CDR2 SVGEGT. V trimming: 3 bases; J trimming: 4 bases; junction bases outside the gene matches: 10. The length of the CDR3 is 18 residues. This chain's CDR3 is CASSYSLAGGPVTGELFF. For the CDR3, the DNA is TGTGCCAGCAGTTATTCCTTAGCGGGAGGGCCGGTCACCGGGGAGCTGTTTTTT.

The V call is TRBV25-1, the J call TRBJ1-5; maybe TRBD1 (6 bases). The V end was cut by 1 base, the J end by 6 bases, with 13 bases between. CDR1 is MGHDK, CDR2 SYGVNS, per germline. The CDR3 contains 15 residues. The CDR3 DNA reads TGTGCCAGCAGTGAATCTGGACAGCACTTTCAGCCCCAGCATTTT. This codes for CASSESGQHFQPQHF.

V is TRBV2 and J is TRBJ2-7; tentatively, D is TRBD2 (5 bases). The germline V gene encodes CDR1 SNHLY and CDR2 FYNNEI. The CDR3 is made up of 15 amino acids. V was pared by 6 bases and J by 0 bases, with 15 bases between. CDR3 in amino acids: CASRVNGVPSYEQYF. In DNA form, the CDR3 reads TGTGCCAGCAGGGTTAACGGGGTCCCCTCCTACGAGCAGTACTTC.

V is TRBV19 and J is TRBJ1-1; D not certain. V was trimmed by 5 bases and J by 0 bases, leaving 7 bases between them. This CDR3 is 13 amino acids long. CDR1 is LNHDA, CDR2 SQIVND, per germline (reference sequence). The CDR3 loop is CASSPDMNTEAFF. Here the CDR3 DNA reads TGTGCCAGTAGTCCAGACATGAACACTGAAGCTTTCTTT.

V and J are TRBV2 and TRBJ1-2, with D possibly matching TRBD1 (6 bases). V shed 1 base and J shed 1 base, with 7 bases lying between them. CDR3 length: 14 amino acids. Germline V lookup: CDR1 SNHLY, CDR2 FYNNEI. The CDR3, as DNA: TGTGCCAGCAGTGAAGGACAGGATAACTATGGCTACACCTTC. It specifies CASSEGQDNYGYTF.

The chain recombines TRBV6-5 with TRBJ2-7; TRBD1 aligns across 8 bases. CDR1 and CDR2 (germline): MNHEY, SVGAGI. The CDR3 runs 13 residues. With 7 bases clipped from V and 2 bases from J, the junction kept 4 bases outside the gene matches. Here the CDR3 reads CASIGDRTYEQYF. CDR3 sequence (DNA): TGTGCCAGCATTGGGGACAGGACCTACGAGCAGTACTTC.

This clone has only one observation. The chain has TRBV5-6 and TRBJ1-1; TRBD1 matches at 11 bases. CDR1 and CDR2 (germline): SGHDT, YYEEEE. This CDR3 contains 16 residues. Trimming took 2 bases from V and 0 from J; bases not matched to a gene: 3. In nucleotides, the CDR3 is TGTGCCAGCAGCTTCAGGACAGGGGGCATGAACACTGAAGCTTTCTTT. Translating it yields CASSFRTGGMNTEAFF.

The genes are TRBV4-3 and TRBJ1-2, with TRBD1 as a possible D gene (5 bases). The germline V and J ends were trimmed by 0 bases and 8 bases, with 13 bases remaining between them. The CDR3 contains 14 residues. The germline gives CDR1 LGHNA, CDR2 YSLEER. The CDR3: CASSQDNSGYGYTF. CDR3 DNA sequence: TGCGCCAGCAGCCAAGATAATTCAGGGTACGGCTACACCTTC.

The chain couples TRBV23-1 to TRBJ1-1, with a tentative D call TRBD1 (5 bases). TRBV23-1 is recorded as an ORF, its role being uncertain. V was trimmed by 4 bases and J by 7 bases, leaving 10 bases between them. This CDR3 is 12 amino acids long. CDR3 sequence: CASSPQGDEAFF. In nucleotides, the CDR3 is TGCGCCAGCAGTCCCCAGGGTGATGAAGCTTTCTTT.

This clone was picked up a small number of times. V gene TRBV4-3 combines with J gene TRBJ2-2; no reliable D call. The CDR3 runs 14 residues. From germline, CDR1 is LGHNA and CDR2 YSLEER. V shed 0 bases and J shed 8 bases, with 10 bases lying between them. The chain's CDR3 is CASSQDFAAGELFF. DNA for the CDR3: TGCGCCAGCAGCCAAGATTTCGCGGCAGGGGAGCTGTTTTTT.

The chain links TRBV19 to TRBJ1-1; TRBD1 aligns across 7 bases. V lost 0 bases to trimming and J lost 4 bases; unmatched junction nucleotides: 11. In germline, CDR1 is LNHDA, CDR2 SQIVND (reference sequence). CDR3 length: 17 residues. CDR3 coding DNA: TGTGCCAGTAGTATAGAACCGCGGCGACGACAGGGCACTGAAGCTTTCTTT. It translates to CASSIEPRRRQGTEAFF.

The rearrangement uses TRBV28 and TRBJ2-7, with D uncertain. CDR3 length equals 14 residues. Between the trimmed V and J ends, which lost 4 bases and 5 bases, there was a span of 15 bases. Germline V gene lookup returns CDR1 MDHEN and CDR2 SYDVKM. The CDR3 nucleotides are TGTGCCAGCAGTTACAGTCAAATAGAGAACGAGCAGTACTTC. This sequence encodes CASSYSQIENEQYF.

This chain uses TRBV28 with TRBJ1-2; 9 bases are a match to TRBD1. The V gene's germline CDR1 is MDHEN and CDR2 SYDVKM. The CDR3 has 15 amino acids. The J segment lost 7 bases and the V segment lost 5 bases, leaving 11 bases of the junction unmatched. The CDR3 loop reads CASSPPDGTGSGYTF. The CDR3 DNA reads as TGTGCCAGCAGTCCGCCCGATGGGACAGGGAGTGGCTACACCTTC.

This chain links TRBV21-1 with TRBJ1-5; the table's D call, TRBD1, was not checked against the DNA. TRBV21-1 is given as a pseudogene. The CDR3 runs 13 residues. The CDR3 loop is CASKDRVDQPQHF. The DNA for the CDR3 is TGTGCCAGCAAGGACAGGGTAGATCAGCCCCAGCATTTT.

The V call is TRBV19, the J call TRBJ2-3; 7 nucleotides agree with TRBD1. Per germline, CDR1 LNHDA and CDR2 SQIVND (reference sequence). The ends lost 6 bases at V and 2 bases at J; junction bases unmatched: 8. This CDR3 comprises 15 residues. The chain's CDR3 is CASRRGRNPTDTQYF. In DNA, the CDR3 is TGTGCCAGTAGAAGGGGGCGAAACCCCACAGATACGCAGTATTTT.

V and J are TRBV3-1 (or the pseudogene TRBV3-2) and TRBJ2-3, with 13 positions matching TRBD2. With 6 bases clipped from V and 1 base from J, the junction kept 10 bases outside the gene matches. The CDR3 is 18 amino acids. Per the germline V gene, CDR1 is LGHDT and CDR2 is YNNKEL (reference sequence). The CDR3 here is CASSPERLAGGGTDTQYF. The CDR3 coding sequence is TGTGCCAGCAGTCCCGAAAGACTAGCGGGGGGCGGCACAGATACGCAGTATTTT.

This chain uses TRBV5-1 with TRBJ1-6, with 7 bases identical to TRBD1. The length of the CDR3 is 15 residues. V lost 1 base, J lost 6 bases, and 4 bases stayed unmatched. Per germline, CDR1 SGHRS and CDR2 YFSETQ. Here the CDR3 reads CASSLTGAGNSPLHF. CDR3 nucleotide sequence: TGCGCCAGCAGCTTGACAGGGGCTGGTAATTCACCCCTCCACTTT.

This clone appeared once. The chain employs TRBV6-5 and TRBJ2-7; a possible D gene is TRBD2 (5 bases). Per germline, CDR1 MNHEY and CDR2 SVGAGI. This CDR3 is built from 12 residues. V lost 6 bases to trimming and J lost 2 bases, with 8 bases between them. The CDR3, as DNA: TGTGCCAGCAGCGGAGGTCCCTACGAGCAGTACTTC. The encoded protein is CASSGGPYEQYF.